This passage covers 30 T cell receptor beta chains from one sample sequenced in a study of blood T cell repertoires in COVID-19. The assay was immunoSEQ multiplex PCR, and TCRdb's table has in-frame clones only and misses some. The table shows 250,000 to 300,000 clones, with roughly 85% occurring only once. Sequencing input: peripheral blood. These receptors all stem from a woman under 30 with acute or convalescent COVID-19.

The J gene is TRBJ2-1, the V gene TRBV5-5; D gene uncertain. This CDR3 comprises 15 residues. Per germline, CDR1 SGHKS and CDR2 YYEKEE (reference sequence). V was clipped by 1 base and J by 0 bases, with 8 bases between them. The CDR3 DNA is TGTGCCAGCAGCTTGACGTCCAGCTCCTACAATGAGCAGTTCTTC. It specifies CASSLTSSSYNEQFF.

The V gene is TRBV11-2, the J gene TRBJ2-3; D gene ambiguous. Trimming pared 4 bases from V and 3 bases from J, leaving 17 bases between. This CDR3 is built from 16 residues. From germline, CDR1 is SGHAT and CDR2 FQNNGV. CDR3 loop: CASSSPLSATTDTQYF. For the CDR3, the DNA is TGTGCCAGCAGCTCCCCGCTCAGCGCCACTACAGATACGCAGTATTTT.

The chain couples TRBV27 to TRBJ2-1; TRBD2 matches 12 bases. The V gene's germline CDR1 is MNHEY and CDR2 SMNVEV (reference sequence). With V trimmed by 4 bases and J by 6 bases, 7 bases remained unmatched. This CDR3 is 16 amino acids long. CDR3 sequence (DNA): TGTGCCAGCAGTTACATTACTAGCGGGAGGCGCAATGAGCAGTTCTTC. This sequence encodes CASSYITSGRRNEQFF.

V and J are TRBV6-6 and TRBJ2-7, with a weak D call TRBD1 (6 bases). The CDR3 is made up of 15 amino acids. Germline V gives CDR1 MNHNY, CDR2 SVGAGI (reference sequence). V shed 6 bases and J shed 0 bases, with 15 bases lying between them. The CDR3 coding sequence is TGTGCCAGCAGAGCAGGGGATGGGACCTCCTACGAGCAGTACTTC. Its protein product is CASRAGDGTSYEQYF.

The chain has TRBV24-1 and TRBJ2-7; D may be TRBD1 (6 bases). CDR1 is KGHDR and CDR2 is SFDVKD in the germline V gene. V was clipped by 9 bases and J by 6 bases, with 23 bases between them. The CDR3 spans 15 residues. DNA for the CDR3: TGTGCCACCCCCGACCTAGGGACGCCCAGGGGCGAGCAGTACTTC. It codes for CATPDLGTPRGEQYF.

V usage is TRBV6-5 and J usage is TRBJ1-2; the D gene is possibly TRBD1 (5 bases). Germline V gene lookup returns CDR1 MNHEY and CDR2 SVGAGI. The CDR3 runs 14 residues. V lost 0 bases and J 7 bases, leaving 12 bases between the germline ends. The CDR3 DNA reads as TGTGCCAGCAGTTACTCCCCCCTGACAGTTGGCTACACCTTC. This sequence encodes CASSYSPLTVGYTF.

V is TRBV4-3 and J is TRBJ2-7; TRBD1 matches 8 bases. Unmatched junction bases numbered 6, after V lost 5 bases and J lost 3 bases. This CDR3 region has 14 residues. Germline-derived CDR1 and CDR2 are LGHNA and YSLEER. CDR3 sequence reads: CASSGQGGLYEQYF. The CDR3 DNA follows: TGCGCCAGCAGCGGACAGGGAGGTCTCTACGAGCAGTACTTC.

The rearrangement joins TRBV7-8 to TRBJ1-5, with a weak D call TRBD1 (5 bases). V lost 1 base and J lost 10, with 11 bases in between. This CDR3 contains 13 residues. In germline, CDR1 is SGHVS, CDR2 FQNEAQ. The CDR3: CASSLDLQDPQHF. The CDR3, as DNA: TGTGCCAGCAGCTTAGACCTACAGGATCCCCAGCATTTT.

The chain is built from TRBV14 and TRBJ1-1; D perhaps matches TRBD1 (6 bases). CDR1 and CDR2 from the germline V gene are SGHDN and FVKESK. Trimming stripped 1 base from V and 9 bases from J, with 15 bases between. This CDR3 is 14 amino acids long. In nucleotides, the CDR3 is TGTGCCAGCAGCCAAGCGATTGGGGGCAGTAAAGCTTTCTTT. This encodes CASSQAIGGSKAFF.

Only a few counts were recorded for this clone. The CDR3 DNA follows: TGTGCCAGCAGCTCTCGACAGGTTCATAATGAGCAGTTCTTC. It yields the protein CASSSRQVHNEQFF. The chain employs TRBV7-2 and TRBJ2-1, with D perhaps matching TRBD1 (6 bases). V was pared by 4 bases and J by 7 bases, with 14 bases between. The length of the CDR3 is 14 residues. Germline V gene lookup returns CDR1 SGHTA and CDR2 FQGNSA.

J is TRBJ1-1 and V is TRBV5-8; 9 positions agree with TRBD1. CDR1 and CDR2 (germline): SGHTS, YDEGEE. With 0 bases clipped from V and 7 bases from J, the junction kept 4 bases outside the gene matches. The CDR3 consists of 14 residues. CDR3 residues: CASSLAGTGREAFF. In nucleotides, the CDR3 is TGTGCCAGCAGCTTGGCCGGGACAGGGCGTGAAGCTTTCTTT.

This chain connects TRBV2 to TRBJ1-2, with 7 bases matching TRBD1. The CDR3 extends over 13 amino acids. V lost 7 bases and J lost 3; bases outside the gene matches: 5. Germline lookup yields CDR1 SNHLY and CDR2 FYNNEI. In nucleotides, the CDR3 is TGTGCCAGCACCCGTGACAGGGACTATGGCTACACCTTC. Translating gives CASTRDRDYGYTF.

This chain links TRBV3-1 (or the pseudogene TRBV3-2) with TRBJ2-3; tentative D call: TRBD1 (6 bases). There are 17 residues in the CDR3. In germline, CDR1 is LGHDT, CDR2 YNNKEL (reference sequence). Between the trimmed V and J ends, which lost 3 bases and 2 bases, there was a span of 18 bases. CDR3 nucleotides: TGTGCCAGCAGCCAGAAACCGGGACACGCGCACACAGATACGCAGTATTTT. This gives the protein CASSQKPGHAHTDTQYF.

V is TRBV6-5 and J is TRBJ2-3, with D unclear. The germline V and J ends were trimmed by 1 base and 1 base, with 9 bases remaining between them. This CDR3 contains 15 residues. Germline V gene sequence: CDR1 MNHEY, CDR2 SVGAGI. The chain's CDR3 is CASSYYSSGTDTQYF. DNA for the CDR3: TGTGCCAGCAGTTACTACAGCTCTGGCACAGATACGCAGTATTTT.

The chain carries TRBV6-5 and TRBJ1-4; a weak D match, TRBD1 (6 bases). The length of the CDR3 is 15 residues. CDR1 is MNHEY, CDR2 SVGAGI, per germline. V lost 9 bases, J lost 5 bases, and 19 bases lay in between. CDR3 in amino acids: CASGGRGHRNEKLFF. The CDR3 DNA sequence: TGTGCCAGTGGGGGGCGGGGGCACCGCAATGAAAAACTGTTTTTT.

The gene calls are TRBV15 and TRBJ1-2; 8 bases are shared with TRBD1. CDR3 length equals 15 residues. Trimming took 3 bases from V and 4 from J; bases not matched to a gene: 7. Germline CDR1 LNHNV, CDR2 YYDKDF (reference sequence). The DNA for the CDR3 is TGTGCCACCAGCAGCGCCGGACAGGGTGCCTATGGCTACACCTTC. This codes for CATSSAGQGAYGYTF.

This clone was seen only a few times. Here the CDR3 reads CASRSQGVNSPLHF. CDR3 coding DNA: TGTGCCAGCAGGAGCCAGGGGGTCAATTCACCCCTCCACTTT. The gene calls are TRBV27 and TRBJ1-6; 7 bases agree with TRBD1. V was pared by 6 bases and J by 7 bases, with 6 bases of the junction left unmatched. The CDR3 totals 14 residues. Germline-derived CDR1 and CDR2 are MNHEY and SMNVEV (reference sequence).

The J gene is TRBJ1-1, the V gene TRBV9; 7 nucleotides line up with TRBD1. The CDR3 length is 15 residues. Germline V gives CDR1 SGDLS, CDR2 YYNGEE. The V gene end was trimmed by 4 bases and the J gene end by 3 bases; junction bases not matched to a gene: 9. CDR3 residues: CASSPWDSLHTEAFF. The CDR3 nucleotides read TGTGCCAGCAGCCCATGGGACAGTTTACACACTGAAGCTTTCTTT.

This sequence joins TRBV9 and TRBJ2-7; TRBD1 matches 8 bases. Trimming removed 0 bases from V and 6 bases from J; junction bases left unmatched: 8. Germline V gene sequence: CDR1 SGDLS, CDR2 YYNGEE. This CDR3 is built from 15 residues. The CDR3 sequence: CASSVGSGTGPEQYF. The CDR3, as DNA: TGTGCCAGCAGCGTAGGGTCAGGGACAGGCCCCGAGCAGTACTTC.

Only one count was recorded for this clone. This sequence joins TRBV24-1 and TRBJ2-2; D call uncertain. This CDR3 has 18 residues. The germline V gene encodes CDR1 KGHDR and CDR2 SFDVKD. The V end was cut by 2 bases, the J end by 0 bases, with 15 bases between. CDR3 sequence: CATSDSRKPMTNTGELFF. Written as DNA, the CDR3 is TGTGCCACCAGTGATTCAAGAAAGCCCATGACGAACACCGGGGAGCTGTTTTTT.

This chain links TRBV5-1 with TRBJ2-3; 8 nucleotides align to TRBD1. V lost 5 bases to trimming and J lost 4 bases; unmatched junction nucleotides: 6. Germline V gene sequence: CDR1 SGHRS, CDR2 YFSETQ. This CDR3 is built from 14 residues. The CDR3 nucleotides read TGCGCCAGCAGATCGACAGGGGCGGCAGATACGCAGTATTTT. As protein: CASRSTGAADTQYF.

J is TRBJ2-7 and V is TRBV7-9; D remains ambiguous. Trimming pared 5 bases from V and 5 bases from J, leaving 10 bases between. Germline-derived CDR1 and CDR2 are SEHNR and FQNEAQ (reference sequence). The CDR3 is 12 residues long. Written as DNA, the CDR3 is TGTGCCAGCAGCCCGGAGATGGACGAGCAGTACTTC. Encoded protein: CASSPEMDEQYF.

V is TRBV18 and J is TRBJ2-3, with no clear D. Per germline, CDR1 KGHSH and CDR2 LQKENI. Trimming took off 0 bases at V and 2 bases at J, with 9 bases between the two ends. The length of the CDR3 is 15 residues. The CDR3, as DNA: TGTGCCAGCTCACCACCGAGCCAATCCACAGATACGCAGTATTTT. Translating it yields CASSPPSQSTDTQYF. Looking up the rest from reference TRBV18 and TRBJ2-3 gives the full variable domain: NAGVMQNPRHLVRRRGQEARLRCSPMKGHSHVYWYRQLPEEGLKFMVYLQKENIIDESGMPKERFSAEFPKEGPSILRIQQVVRGDSAAYFCASSPPSQSTDTQYFGPGTRLTVL.

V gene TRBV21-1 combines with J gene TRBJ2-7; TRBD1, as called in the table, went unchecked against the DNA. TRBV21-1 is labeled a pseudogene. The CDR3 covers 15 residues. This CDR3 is CASSIAPGQTYEQYF. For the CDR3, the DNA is TGTGCCAGCAGCATCGCACCGGGACAGACCTACGAGCAGTACTTC.

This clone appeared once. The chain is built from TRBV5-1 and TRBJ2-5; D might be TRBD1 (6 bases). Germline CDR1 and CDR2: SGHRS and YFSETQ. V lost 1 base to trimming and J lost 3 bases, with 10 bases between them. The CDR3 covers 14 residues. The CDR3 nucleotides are TGCGCCAGCAGCTTGATTGCAGGGGAAGAGACCCAGTACTTC. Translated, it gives CASSLIAGEETQYF. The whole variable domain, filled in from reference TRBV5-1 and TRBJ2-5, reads KAGVTQTPRYLIKTRGQQVTLSCSPISGHRSVSWYQQTPGQGLQFLFEYFSETQRNKGNFPGRFSGRQFSNSRSEMNVSTLELGDSALYLCASSLIAGEETQYFGPGTRLLVL.

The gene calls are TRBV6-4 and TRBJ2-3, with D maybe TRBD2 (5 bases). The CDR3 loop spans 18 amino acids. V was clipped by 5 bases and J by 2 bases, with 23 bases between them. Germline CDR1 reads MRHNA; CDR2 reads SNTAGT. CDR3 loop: CASSLLPKSVAPTDTQYF. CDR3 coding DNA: TGTGCCAGCAGTCTACTGCCTAAGTCTGTAGCGCCCACAGATACGCAGTATTTT.

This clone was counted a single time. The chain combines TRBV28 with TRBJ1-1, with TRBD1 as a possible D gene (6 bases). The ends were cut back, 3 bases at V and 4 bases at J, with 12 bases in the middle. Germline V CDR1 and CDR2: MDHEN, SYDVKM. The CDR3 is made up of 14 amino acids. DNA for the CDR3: TGTGCCAGCAGTTTTCTCGTCAGGGGCACTGAAGCTTTCTTT. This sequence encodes CASSFLVRGTEAFF.

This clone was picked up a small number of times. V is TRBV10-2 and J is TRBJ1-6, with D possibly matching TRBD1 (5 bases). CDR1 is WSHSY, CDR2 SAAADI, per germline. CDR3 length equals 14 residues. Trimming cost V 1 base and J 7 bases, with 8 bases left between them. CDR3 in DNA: TGCGCCAGCAGTGAGTTAGGGGCGAATTCACCCCTCCACTTT. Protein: CASSELGANSPLHF.

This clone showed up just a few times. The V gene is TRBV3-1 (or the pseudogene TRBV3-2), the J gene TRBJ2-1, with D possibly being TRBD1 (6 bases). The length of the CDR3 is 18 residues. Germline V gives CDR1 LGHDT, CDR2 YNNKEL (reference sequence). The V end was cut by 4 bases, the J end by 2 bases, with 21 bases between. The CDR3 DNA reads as TGTGCCAGCAGCCCGCCCATCCCCTATCGGACAGCCTACAATGAGCAGTTCTTC. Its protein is CASSPPIPYRTAYNEQFF.

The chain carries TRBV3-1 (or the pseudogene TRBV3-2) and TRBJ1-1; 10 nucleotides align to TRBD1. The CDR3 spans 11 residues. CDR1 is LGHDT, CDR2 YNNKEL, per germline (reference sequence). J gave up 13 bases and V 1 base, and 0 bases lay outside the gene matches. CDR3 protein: CASSQGTGGFF. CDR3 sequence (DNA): TGTGCCAGCAGCCAAGGGACAGGGGGTTTCTTT.